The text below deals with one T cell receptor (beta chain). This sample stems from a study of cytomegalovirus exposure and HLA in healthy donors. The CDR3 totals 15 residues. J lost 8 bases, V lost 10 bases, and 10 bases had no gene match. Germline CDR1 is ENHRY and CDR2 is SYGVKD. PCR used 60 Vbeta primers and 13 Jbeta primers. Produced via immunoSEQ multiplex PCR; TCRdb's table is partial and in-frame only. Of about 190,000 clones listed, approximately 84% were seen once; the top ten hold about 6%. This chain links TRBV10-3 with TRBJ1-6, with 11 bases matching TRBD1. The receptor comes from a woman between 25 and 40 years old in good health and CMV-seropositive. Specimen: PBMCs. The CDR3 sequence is CATHRTGGFDSPLHF. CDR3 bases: TGTGCCACGCATCGGACAGGGGGCTTTGATTCACCCCTCCACTTT.